These 6 T cell receptor beta chains were sequenced from one sample in a study of T cell changes during pregnancy in multiple sclerosis. Profiled with immunoSEQ multiplex PCR; TCRdb holds only in-frame clones, not every one. Among approximately 100,000 clones, 75% to 95% were seen once, and the ten largest hold 2.5% to 3.5%. The sample here was peripheral blood, taken in the second trimester of pregnancy. The receptors come from a female donor with multiple sclerosis, enrolled in a pregnancy study.

The chain combines TRBV6-4 with TRBJ2-3; D uncertain. Germline CDR1 MRHNA, CDR2 SNTAGT. Trimming took off 3 bases at V and 2 bases at J, with 12 bases between the two ends. The CDR3 contains 15 residues. In nucleotides, the CDR3 is TGTGCCAGCAGTGAAGGAGTAGCTCACACAGATACGCAGTATTTT. Protein product: CASSEGVAHTDTQYF.

J is TRBJ2-3 and V is TRBV4-3; D unresolved. Germline V gene lookup returns CDR1 LGHNA and CDR2 YSLEER. The length of the CDR3 is 13 residues. The V and J ends lost 4 bases and 4 bases respectively, with 9 bases between them. This CDR3 reads CASSLNRADTQYF. The CDR3 bases are TGCGCCAGCAGCCTCAACCGGGCAGATACGCAGTATTTT.

About this clone itself: A much larger clone sits a single nucleotide away, making a read error possible. The chain uses TRBV7-6 and TRBJ2-7; maybe TRBD1 (5 bases). Per germline, CDR1 SGHVS and CDR2 FNYEAQ. The ends were cut back, 2 bases at V and 4 bases at J, with 9 bases in the middle. The CDR3 is made up of 13 amino acids. DNA of the CDR3: TGTGCCAGCAGCTTATATCAGGGTTACGAGCAGTACTTC. Protein product: CASSLYQGYEQYF.

V gene TRBV7-9 combines with J gene TRBJ1-5; possibly TRBD1 for D (5 bases). V lost 3 bases and J 3 bases, leaving 9 bases between the germline ends. Germline V gene lookup returns CDR1 SEHNR and CDR2 FQNEAQ (reference sequence). CDR3 size: 14 residues. CDR3 sequence: CASSFDRYNQPQHF. CDR3 sequence (DNA): TGTGCCAGCAGCTTCGACAGATACAATCAGCCCCAGCATTTT. The complete variable domain, with remaining parts taken from reference TRBV7-9 and TRBJ1-5, reads DTGVSQNPRHKITKRGQNVTFRCDPISEHNRLYWYRQTLGQGPEFLTYFQNEAQLEKSRLLSDRFSAERPKGSFSTLEIQRTEQGDSAMYLCASSFDRYNQPQHFGDGTRLSIL.

This chain links TRBV7-2 with TRBJ2-1; 8 positions agree with TRBD2. Looked up from germline, CDR1 is SGHTA and CDR2 is FQGNSA. This CDR3 has 15 amino acids. With 5 bases clipped from V and 2 bases from J, the junction kept 5 bases outside the gene matches. This CDR3 reads CASSNLAGPYNEQFF. CDR3 sequence (DNA): TGTGCCAGCAGCAACTTAGCGGGACCCTACAATGAGCAGTTCTTC.

The chain is built from TRBV12-5 and TRBJ2-1; 14 bases are shared with TRBD2. Germline V gives CDR1 LGHNT, CDR2 FRNRAP. This CDR3 region has 15 residues. With 5 bases clipped from V and 9 bases from J, the junction kept 6 bases outside the gene matches. As DNA, the CDR3 is TGTGCTAGTGGTCGTGGGACTAGCGGGAGTGGTGAGCAGTTCTTC. Protein sequence: CASGRGTSGSGEQFF. The variable domain in full, with the rest retrieved from reference TRBV12-5 and TRBJ2-1, is DARVTQTPRHKVTEMGQEVTMRCQPILGHNTVFWYRQTMMQGLELLAYFRNRAPLDDSGMPKDRFSAEMPDATLATLKIQPSEPRDSAVYFCASGRGTSGSGEQFFGPGTRLTVL.